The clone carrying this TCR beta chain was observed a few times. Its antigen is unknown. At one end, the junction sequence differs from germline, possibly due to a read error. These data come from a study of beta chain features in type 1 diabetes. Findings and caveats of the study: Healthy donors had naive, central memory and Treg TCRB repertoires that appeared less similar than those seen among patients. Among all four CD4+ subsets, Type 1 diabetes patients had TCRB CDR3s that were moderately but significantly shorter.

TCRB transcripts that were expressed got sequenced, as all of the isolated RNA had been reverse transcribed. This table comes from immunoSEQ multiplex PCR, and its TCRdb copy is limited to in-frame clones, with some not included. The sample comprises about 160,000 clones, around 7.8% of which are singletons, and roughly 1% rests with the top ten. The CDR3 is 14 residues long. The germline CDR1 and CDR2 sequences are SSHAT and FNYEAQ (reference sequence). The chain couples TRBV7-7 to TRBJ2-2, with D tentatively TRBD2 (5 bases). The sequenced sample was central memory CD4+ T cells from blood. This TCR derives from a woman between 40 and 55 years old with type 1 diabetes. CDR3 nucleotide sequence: TGTGCTAGCAGCTCGGACGCCGGGGCCGGGGAGCTGTTTTTT. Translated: CASSSDAGAGELFF.